This is a list of T cell receptor beta chains from one sample in a study of PD-L1 blockade in urothelial cancer. The assay was immunoSEQ multiplex PCR, and TCRdb's table has in-frame clones only and misses some. Of 35,000 to 45,000 clones in the sample, over 75% are singletons; the top ten hold about 3.5%. Sequenced material: PBMCs, taken around atezolizumab (anti-PD-L1) treatment. The receptors stem from a man in his 70s with urothelial cancer. Both conserved end residues are part of each CDR3. The order of the fields is J gene, D gene, clone size, V gene, CDR3 protein, CDR3 DNA. A D gene is named only where the DNA matches it firmly. A clone size is listed for some rows: how often the clone was seen (once, few, many), or a class if it is expanded.

j_gene: TRBJ2-7
d_gene: NA
abundance: NA
v_gene: TRBV18
CDR3aa: CASSLYREYEQYF
CDR3nt: TGTGCCAGCTCACTTTACAGGGAATACGAGCAGTACTTC

j_gene: TRBJ2-7
d_gene: NA
abundance: NA
v_gene: TRBV7-2
CDR3aa: CASSLEGSGGAYEQYF
CDR3nt: TGTGCCAGCAGCTTAGAGGGTTCGGGGGGCGCGTACGAGCAGTACTTC

j_gene: TRBJ1-5
d_gene: NA
abundance: NA
v_gene: TRBV16
CDR3aa: CASRQGNQPQHF
CDR3nt: TGTGCCAGCAGGCAGGGGAATCAGCCCCAGCATTTT

j_gene: TRBJ2-3
d_gene: NA
abundance: NA
v_gene: TRBV7-8
CDR3aa: CASSLGRMDTQYF
CDR3nt: TGTGCCAGCAGCTTAGGGAGAATGGATACGCAGTATTTT

j_gene: TRBJ1-1
d_gene: TRBD1
abundance: NA
v_gene: TRBV5-5
CDR3aa: CASSLTGGAEAEAFF
CDR3nt: TGTGCCAGCAGCTTGACAGGGGGCGCCGAGGCTGAAGCTTTCTTT

j_gene: TRBJ1-5
d_gene: NA
abundance: NA
v_gene: TRBV2
CDR3aa: CASSLQGQGNQPQHF
CDR3nt: TGTGCCAGCAGCTTACAGGGCCAGGGCAATCAGCCCCAGCATTTT

j_gene: TRBJ2-2
d_gene: TRBD1
abundance: few
v_gene: TRBV5-1
CDR3aa: CASRPGQGDTGELFF
CDR3nt: TGCGCCTCACGGCCGGGACAGGGCGACACCGGGGAGCTGTTTTTT

j_gene: TRBJ2-1
d_gene: NA
abundance: NA
v_gene: TRBV28
CDR3aa: CASSSLRGSHYNEQFF
CDR3nt: TGTGCCAGCAGTTCCTTAAGGGGGAGTCACTACAATGAGCAGTTCTTC

j_gene: TRBJ1-2
d_gene: NA
abundance: NA
v_gene: TRBV18
CDR3aa: CASSLREGGYTF
CDR3nt: TGTGCCAGCTCACTCAGGGAAGGCGGCTACACCTTC

j_gene: TRBJ2-7
d_gene: TRBD2
abundance: once
v_gene: TRBV10-3
CDR3aa: CATFGTGGQYEQYF
CDR3nt: TGTGCCACCTTCGGGACGGGGGGGCAGTACGAGCAGTACTTC

j_gene: TRBJ2-1
d_gene: TRBD2
abundance: NA
v_gene: TRBV29-1
CDR3aa: CSVEDPASGSIGGNEQFF
CDR3nt: TGCAGCGTTGAAGATCCGGCTAGCGGGAGTATAGGGGGCAATGAGCAGTTCTTC

j_gene: TRBJ2-7
d_gene: NA
abundance: NA
v_gene: TRBV6-5
CDR3aa: CASSLTPGSTYEQYF
CDR3nt: TGTGCCAGCAGTTTAACTCCGGGATCTACTTACGAGCAGTACTTC

j_gene: TRBJ2-1
d_gene: TRBD2
abundance: NA
v_gene: TRBV18
CDR3aa: CASCPLAGGIYNEQFF
CDR3nt: TGTGCCAGTTGTCCCTTAGCGGGAGGTATCTACAATGAGCAGTTCTTC